The clone carrying this T cell receptor beta chain was picked up many times. Its antigen is unidentified. The sample is drawn from a study of T-cell reconstitution after alpha-beta-depleted transplantation in children. TCRbeta library construction was performed incorporating unique molecular identifiers. TCRdb itself ran the PCR reads through MiXCR, one entry per CDR3 protein. The table has about 290,000 distinct CDR3 sequences, roughly 7.8% seen once. Broader study findings: Diversity of TCRbeta at day 60 was high in some patients, arising from surviving recipient T cells and thymic progenitors. Alpha-beta T cells about two months after transplant reportedly derived from several hundred expanded graft clones. Newly produced T cells mostly provided counts and TCRbeta diversity after one year, as hyperexpanded clones declined.

The starting material was peripheral blood, obtained 360 days after TCRalphabeta/CD19-depleted stem cell transplant. This receptor was identified in a female patient aged 2-15 years who had a stem cell transplant for Fanconi anemia, so the T cells may come from the graft donor.

CDR3 protein: CATSRGRGLADQETQYF. The CDR3 DNA sequence: TGTGCCACCAGCAGGGGACGGGGGCTAGCGGACCAAGAGACCCAGTACTTC. The chain carries TRBV15 and TRBJ2-5; perhaps TRBD2 as D (7 bases). Per germline, CDR1 LNHNV and CDR2 YYDKDF (reference sequence). CDR3 length: 17 amino acids. V shed 3 bases and J shed 0 bases, with 17 bases lying between them.